The clone carrying this T cell receptor (beta chain) was counted at least ten times. Its antigen is as yet unknown. The source of the sample is a study of T-cell reconstitution after alpha-beta-depleted transplantation in children. The V and J ends lost 2 bases and 2 bases respectively, with 9 bases between them. Germline V gene sequence: CDR1 MNHEY, CDR2 SVGAGI. This CDR3 has 14 residues. Preparation of the TCRbeta library was carried out with unique molecular identifiers. TCRdb recomputed calls from the PCR reads with MiXCR, one row per CDR3 protein. Of a few hundred thousand distinct CDR3 sequences listed, around 10% are singletons. Whole-study findings and limits: Several hundred expanded graft clones reportedly gave rise to the alpha-beta T cells present about two months after transplant. Surviving thymic progenitors and recipient T cells were the source of high TCRbeta diversity at day 60 in some patients. Newly generated T cells supplied most T-cell counts and diversity one year post-transplant.

This chain joins TRBV6-5 and TRBJ1-2; D unclear. This receptor was taken from a boy in the first two years of life with acute myeloid leukemia, due to receive a stem cell transplant. The source was PBMCs, collected before TCRalphabeta/CD19-depleted stem cell transplant. The CDR3 loop is CASSYEGSNYGYTF. The CDR3 region has the DNA TGTGCCAGCAGTTACGAGGGCTCCAACTATGGCTACACCTTC.